The 27 T cell receptor beta chains below come from one sample, sequenced in a study of breast tumors, draining lymph nodes, adjacent tissues. TCRdb passed the multiplex PCR reads through MiXCR, listing each CDR3 protein once. The sample contains under 20,000 distinct CDR3 sequences, over 40% of which appear only once. The sequenced sample consisted of breast tumor tissue. The receptor set was obtained from a female donor with breast cancer. Some clones in this sample may be carry-over from other donors' samples.

This clonotype was seen repeatedly, ten times or more. The rearrangement links TRBV18 to TRBJ2-1; 14 nucleotides agree with TRBD2. Trimming took 4 bases from V and 13 from J; bases not matched to a gene: 9. The CDR3 consists of 15 residues. Per the germline V gene, CDR1 is KGHSH and CDR2 is LQKENI. In DNA form, the CDR3 reads TGTGCCAGCTCACGCGACTCGGGACTAGCGGGAGTACAGTTCTTC. It yields the protein CASSRDSGLAGVQFF.

This clonotype was detected ten times or more. The V call is TRBV11-2, the J call TRBJ2-1; possible D gene TRBD2, 6 bases. The CDR3 loop spans 15 amino acids. Germline V gene sequence: CDR1 SGHAT, CDR2 FQNNGV. Between the trimmed V and J ends, which lost 1 base and 4 bases, there was a span of 11 bases. In nucleotides, the CDR3 is TGTGCCAGCAGCTTAGGTGCAGGACTATACAATGAGCAGTTCTTC. This codes for CASSLGAGLYNEQFF.

In its sample, this clonotype was seen many times. The V gene is TRBV6-1, the J gene TRBJ1-3; D is unresolved. From germline, CDR1 is MNHNS and CDR2 SASEGT. The CDR3 extends over 14 amino acids. Trimming took 4 bases from V and 2 from J, leaving 9 bases between them. The CDR3 bases are TGTGCCAGCAGTGTTGGCGGGACTGGAAACACCATATATTTT. Protein sequence: CASSVGGTGNTIYF.

This clonotype was recorded many times. V gene TRBV29-1 combines with J gene TRBJ1-5, with a possible D match to TRBD1 (5 bases). This CDR3 spans 13 amino acids. CDR1 is SQVTM and CDR2 is ANQGSEA in the germline V gene. The V end was cut by 4 bases, the J end by 0 bases, with 7 bases between. The CDR3 DNA sequence: TGCAGCGTTGGACAGTTTAGCAATCAGCCCCAGCATTTT. Amino acid sequence: CSVGQFSNQPQHF.

This clonotype was counted many times. The chain carries TRBV7-9 and TRBJ2-3; D is possibly TRBD2 (5 bases). Germline loops: CDR1 SEHNR, CDR2 FQNEAQ (reference sequence). The ends were cut back, 5 bases at V and 3 bases at J, with 9 bases in the middle. The CDR3 length is 13 residues. Here the CDR3 DNA reads TGTGCCAGCAGCCCTCCGGGGACAGATACGCAGTATTTT. Encoded protein: CASSPPGTDTQYF.

Comment on this clonotype: A much larger clone lies a single base off, so this may be a read error. This chain links TRBV15 with TRBJ1-2; 8 bases fit TRBD1. Looked up from germline, CDR1 is LNHNV and CDR2 is YYDKDF (reference sequence). This CDR3 contains 17 residues. The CDR3 DNA reads TGTGTCACCAGCAGAGATGGACAGGGAGCCCCTAACTATGGCTACACCTTC. Protein product: CVTSRDGQGAPNYGYTF.

The table lists this clonotype with many counts. This sequence joins TRBV11-2 and TRBJ1-2; unclear D gene. Germline V gene data show CDR1 as SGHAT and CDR2 as FQNNGV. V was trimmed by 3 bases and J by 4 bases, leaving 24 bases between them. This CDR3 region has 18 residues. CDR3 nucleotides: TGTGCCAGCAGCTTGCATTCAGGTACCGACTATTCCCGCTATGGCTACACCTTC. Translation: CASSLHSGTDYSRYGYTF.

This clonotype turned up a few times. This sequence joins TRBV20-1 and TRBJ1-1; D is undetermined. V was clipped by 7 bases and J by 1 base, with 10 bases between them. Germline loops: CDR1 DFQATT, CDR2 SNEGSKA (reference sequence). The CDR3 length is 12 residues. In DNA, the CDR3 is TGCAGTGTGAGTGCATGGAACACTGAAGCTTTCTTT. Amino acid sequence: CSVSAWNTEAFF.

A word on this clonotype: Since the CDR3 does not end with the conserved phenylalanine or tryptophan, this likely comes from a read error. This chain joins TRBV7-9 and TRBJ2-1, with TRBD2 matching over 10 bases. The length of the CDR3 is 14 residues. V lost 5 bases to trimming and J lost 7 bases; unmatched junction nucleotides: 5. The germline V gene encodes CDR1 SEHNR and CDR2 FQNEAQ (reference sequence). The CDR3 region has the DNA TGTGCCAGCAGCCATTCGACTAGCGGGAATGAGCAGTTCCTC. This gives the protein CASSHSTSGNEQFL.

This clonotype was seen many times. A much larger clone lies a single base off, so this may be a read error. The V gene is TRBV20-1, the J gene TRBJ2-7, with D uncertain. Germline loops: CDR1 DFQATT, CDR2 SNEGSKA (reference sequence). The ends were cut back, 1 base at V and 6 bases at J, with 16 bases in the middle. CDR3 length: 14 amino acids. Here the CDR3 reads CSARGVDPTSEQYF. As DNA, the CDR3 is TGCAGTGCTAGAGGGGTGGACCCTACCTCCGAGCAGTACTTC.

This clonotype was observed many times. The genes are TRBV4-1 and TRBJ2-3, with TRBD2 as a possible D gene (6 bases). CDR3 length equals 17 residues. Trimming cost V 1 base and J 4 bases, with 18 bases left between them. Germline V CDR1 and CDR2: MGHRA, YSYEKL. The CDR3 sequence is CASSQGETGVGADTQYF. CDR3 in DNA: TGCGCCAGCAGCCAAGGTGAAACGGGGGTGGGTGCAGATACGCAGTATTTT.

This clonotype was counted at least ten times. The V gene is TRBV4-1, the J gene TRBJ2-2; either TRBD1 or TRBD2 may supply D (5 bases each). Trimming removed 0 bases from V and 5 bases from J, with 19 bases in between. Germline CDR1 reads MGHRA; CDR2 reads YSYEKL. This CDR3 comprises 18 residues. Here the CDR3 reads CASSQDHRGVFRTGELFF. The DNA of the CDR3 is TGCGCCAGCAGCCAAGATCACAGAGGGGTTTTTAGGACCGGGGAGCTGTTTTTT.

This clonotype is categorized as medium-sized. In DNA form, the CDR3 reads TGTGCCAGCAGCTTAGAGAGTCGGACAGGGAATGAGCAGTTCTTC. Translating gives CASSLESRTGNEQFF. This chain links TRBV7-7 with TRBJ2-1; 8 positions agree with TRBD1. Germline lookup yields CDR1 SSHAT and CDR2 FNYEAQ (reference sequence). V lost 1 base and J lost 7; bases outside the gene matches: 6. The CDR3 is 15 amino acids.

This clonotype came up many times. A clone one base away is much larger, so this may be a read error. V gene TRBV20-1 combines with J gene TRBJ2-1; D possibly uses TRBD1 or TRBD2 (6 bases each). CDR3 length: 17 residues. Germline V gene data show CDR1 as DFQATT and CDR2 as SNEGSKA (reference sequence). The germline V and J ends were trimmed by 0 bases and 0 bases, with 15 bases remaining between them. CDR3 nucleotide sequence: TGCAGTGCTAGAGATCCCAAGTCGGGGGCCTCCTACAATGAGCAGTTCTTC. It translates to CSARDPKSGASYNEQFF.

This clonotype was counted ten times or more. The gene calls are TRBV30 and TRBJ2-7; 10 nucleotides agree with TRBD2. CDR3 length: 13 residues. J was trimmed by 7 bases and V by 4 bases; bases with no gene match: 7. Germline CDR1 and CDR2: GTSNPN and SVGIG (reference sequence). CDR3 DNA sequence: TGTGCCTGGATAGCGGGAGGAGCGGGGGAGCAGTACTTC. This sequence encodes CAWIAGGAGEQYF.

This clonotype has more than one count but fewer than ten. The V and J genes are TRBV20-1 and TRBJ2-1; D may be TRBD2 (5 bases). V gave up 4 bases and J gave up 3 bases, with 16 bases separating them. The germline V gene has CDR1 DFQATT and CDR2 SNEGSKA (reference sequence). The CDR3 is 15 residues long. CDR3 sequence reads: CSATWRERNYNEQFF. The CDR3 DNA reads TGCAGTGCTACCTGGCGAGAGCGGAACTACAATGAGCAGTTCTTC.

The V and J genes are TRBV5-1 and TRBJ2-7, with 11 positions matching TRBD1. With V trimmed by 4 bases and J by 0 bases, 3 bases remained unmatched. Germline lookup yields CDR1 SGHRS and CDR2 YFSETQ. CDR3 length: 15 amino acids. The CDR3: CASSRTGGSSYEQYF. The DNA for the CDR3 is TGCGCCAGCAGCCGGACAGGGGGCTCCTCCTACGAGCAGTACTTC. Using reference TRBV5-1 and TRBJ2-7 for the parts outside the CDR3, the full variable domain is KAGVTQTPRYLIKTRGQQVTLSCSPISGHRSVSWYQQTPGQGLQFLFEYFSETQRNKGNFPGRFSGRQFSNSRSEMNVSTLELGDSALYLCASSRTGGSSYEQYFGPGTRLTVT.

Ten or more counts support this clonotype. The CDR3 coding sequence is TGCAGCGTTCAGACTGGGATTCAGTACTTC. It yields the protein CSVQTGIQYF. The rearrangement joins TRBV29-1 to TRBJ2-4; D call uncertain. The V gene lost 5 bases and the J gene lost 10 bases, with 9 bases spanning the gap. Looked up from germline, CDR1 is SQVTM and CDR2 is ANQGSEA. The CDR3 length is 10 residues.

The chain has TRBV20-1 and TRBJ1-2; the D gene is possibly TRBD1 (5 bases). Germline V gene sequence: CDR1 DFQATT, CDR2 SNEGSKA (reference sequence). V was shortened by 0 bases and J by 7 bases, with 15 bases between the two germline ends. The CDR3 has 14 amino acids. The DNA for the CDR3 is TGCAGTGCTAGAGATCAGGGCAGGGCTTCTGGCTACACCTTC. Residues: CSARDQGRASGYTF.

This clonotype appeared many times. CDR3 sequence reads: CASKPGQGYNEQFF. The CDR3 coding sequence is TGTGCCAGCAAACCGGGACAGGGATACAATGAGCAGTTCTTC. The rearrangement links TRBV27 to TRBJ2-1; the match to TRBD1 covers 9 bases. The CDR3 runs 14 residues. The V gene end was trimmed by 7 bases and the J gene end by 4 bases; junction bases not matched to a gene: 5. Germline V gene sequence: CDR1 MNHEY, CDR2 SMNVEV (reference sequence).

DNA of the CDR3: TGTGCCAGCAGCCAAGTCGAGCTAGCCAATGAGCAGTTCTTC. Residues: CASSQVELANEQFF. The chain joins TRBV3-1 to TRBJ2-1; D possibly corresponds to TRBD2 (5 bases). The germline V and J ends were trimmed by 1 base and 6 bases, with 10 bases remaining between them. CDR1 LGHDT and CDR2 YNNKEL come from the germline V gene (reference sequence). This CDR3 has 14 amino acids.

On this clonotype: At one end, the junction sequence differs from germline, possibly due to a read error. The chain employs TRBV29-1 and TRBJ1-4; 7 bases line up with TRBD1. The germline V gene has CDR1 SQVTM and CDR2 ANQGSEA. The CDR3 is made up of 15 amino acids. CDR3 in DNA: TGCAGCGTTGATAGCAGGTACAGGACAGGTGAAAAACCGTTTTTT. Its translation: CSVDSRYRTGEKPFF.

This clonotype was counted many times. No conserved phenylalanine or tryptophan is present at the end of the CDR3, so a read error is the likely explanation. This chain joins TRBV14 and TRBJ2-5; D unclear. Trimming removed 1 base at V and 7 bases at J, with 10 bases between. Germline CDR1 and CDR2: SGHDN and FVKESK. CDR3 length: 13 amino acids. In DNA, the CDR3 is TGTGCCAGCAGCCAAGGGTTGGGTAGGACCCAGTACTCC. Its translation is CASSQGLGRTQYS.

In this sample, this clonotype turned up many times. DNA of the CDR3: TGTGCCAGTAGTATCCCGGGACAGAGCTATGGCTACACCTTC. It is translated as CASSIPGQSYGYTF. The chain employs TRBV19 and TRBJ1-2; 7 bases fit TRBD1. The CDR3 covers 14 residues. CDR1 LNHDA and CDR2 SQIVND come from the germline V gene (reference sequence). With 3 bases clipped from V and 4 bases from J, the junction kept 5 bases outside the gene matches.

This clonotype was observed at least ten times. CDR3: CASSTPLGGEQFF. CDR3 bases: TGTGCCAGCAGCACCCCCCTAGGCGGTGAGCAGTTCTTC. The rearrangement joins TRBV4-2 to TRBJ2-1; no firm D call. V was trimmed by 5 bases and J by 9 bases, leaving 14 bases between them. The CDR3 runs 13 residues. Germline CDR1 reads LGHNA; CDR2 reads YNFKEQ.

This clonotype was found many times. The gene calls are TRBV6-2 or TRBV6-3 and TRBJ2-5; no definite D call. CDR3 length equals 13 residues. Germline V gene lookup returns CDR1 MNHEY and CDR2 SVGEGT. V lost 8 bases and J lost 5, with 15 bases in between. CDR3 in amino acids: CASGRIREETQYF. For the CDR3, the DNA is TGTGCCAGCGGTAGGATACGTGAGGAGACCCAGTACTTC.

This clonotype was picked up one time. J is TRBJ2-3 and V is TRBV4-1, with 15 positions matching TRBD2. The ends lost 4 bases at V and 4 bases at J; junction bases unmatched: 6. This CDR3 spans 17 amino acids. Per the germline V gene, CDR1 is MGHRA and CDR2 is YSYEKL. Written as DNA, the CDR3 is TGCGCCAGCAGCCCGGGGACTAGCGGGAGGTCTCCAGATACGCAGTATTTT. As protein: CASSPGTSGRSPDTQYF.